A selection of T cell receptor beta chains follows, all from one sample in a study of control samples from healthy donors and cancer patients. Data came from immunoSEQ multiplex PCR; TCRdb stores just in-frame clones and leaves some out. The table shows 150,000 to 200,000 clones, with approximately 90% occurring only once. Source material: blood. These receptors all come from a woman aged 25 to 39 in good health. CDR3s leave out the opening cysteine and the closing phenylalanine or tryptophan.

CDR3aa: ASSHAYSGSTDTQY; v_gene: TRBV5-6
CDR3aa: ASSISQRNQPQH; v_gene: TRBV19
CDR3aa: ASSPLGEGGPHNEQF; v_gene: TRBV7-9
CDR3aa: ATRGQGMNTEAF; v_gene: TRBV24-1
CDR3aa: ASSHGQGITDTQY; v_gene: TRBV4-2
CDR3aa: ASRQLALNEQF; v_gene: TRBV12-3/TRBV12-4
CDR3aa: ASSPFDRIGSPLH; v_gene: TRBV18
CDR3aa: AIPRGAHYGYT; v_gene: TRBV10-3
CDR3aa: ASILGQGVSYNEQF; v_gene: TRBV7-3
CDR3aa: ASSPPERAVAEAF; v_gene: TRBV18
CDR3aa: ASSLAGYAGGARNTIY; v_gene: TRBV7-2
CDR3aa: ASSLGGLASSSYNEQF; v_gene: TRBV7-9
CDR3aa: ASRKTGVRADGYT; v_gene: TRBV25-1
CDR3aa: ASSTPRDYNEQF; v_gene: TRBV27
CDR3aa: ASSLDHEQY; v_gene: TRBV5-1
CDR3aa: ASSDFLSSYEQY; v_gene: TRBV6-1
CDR3aa: ARSLAQASTYEQY; v_gene: TRBV5-3
CDR3aa: ASSTQGAANTGELF; v_gene: TRBV2
CDR3aa: ASSQGAAGGPYNEQF; v_gene: TRBV4-1
CDR3aa: ASSLAGQGYEQY; v_gene: TRBV5-1
CDR3aa: ASRFSGGIDTQY; v_gene: TRBV6-5
CDR3aa: ASRKEGRYEQF; v_gene: TRBV11-2
CDR3aa: ASSNSGSYNEQF; v_gene: TRBV6-5
CDR3aa: ASNYIPGQRTEAF; v_gene: TRBV19
CDR3aa: ASRSREWTDTQY; v_gene: TRBV6-5
CDR3aa: ASSLGWDAGSPLH; v_gene: TRBV7-2
CDR3aa: ASSLGYGTGRTDTQY; v_gene: TRBV7-3
CDR3aa: ASSLGGTNEKLF; v_gene: TRBV7-8